This T cell receptor (beta chain) originates from a study of shared T cell receptors in the human thymus. Assay used: immunoSEQ multiplex PCR; TCRdb lists only in-frame clones, some missing. The sample consists of roughly 660,000 clones, roughly 90% of them appearing once. The CDR3 runs to 15 residues. Trimming took 0 bases from V and 6 from J, leaving 12 bases between them. Germline V lookup: CDR1 LGHNA, CDR2 YSLEER. These data are also associated with another study on human thymus T cells. That source reports: Serving as donors were healthy Finnish infants, each of whom was having open corrective surgery for congenital heart defects. The thymus tissue came from resections taken during corrective heart surgery. V and J genes seemed to be used with bias in thymic and blood repertoires. Thymic repertoires overlap heavily among unrelated individuals, related research has reported.

Specimen: thymocytes. V gene TRBV4-3 combines with J gene TRBJ2-1; D remains unclear. This receptor was identified in a boy younger than two with a congenital heart defect. In nucleotides, the CDR3 is TGCGCCAGCAGCCAAGATGGGCGTAGGTTCAATGAGCAGTTCTTC. As protein: CASSQDGRRFNEQFF.